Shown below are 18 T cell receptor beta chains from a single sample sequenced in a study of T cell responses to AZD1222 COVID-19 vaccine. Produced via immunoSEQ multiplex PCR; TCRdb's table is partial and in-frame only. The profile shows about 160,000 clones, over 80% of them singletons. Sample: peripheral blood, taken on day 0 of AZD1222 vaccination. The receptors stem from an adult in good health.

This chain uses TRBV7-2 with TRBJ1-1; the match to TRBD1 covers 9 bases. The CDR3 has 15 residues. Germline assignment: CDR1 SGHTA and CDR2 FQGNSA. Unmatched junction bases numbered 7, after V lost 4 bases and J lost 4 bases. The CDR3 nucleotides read TGTGCCAGCAGCTCCTGGACAGGGGAGATCACTGAAGCTTTCTTT. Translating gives CASSSWTGEITEAFF.

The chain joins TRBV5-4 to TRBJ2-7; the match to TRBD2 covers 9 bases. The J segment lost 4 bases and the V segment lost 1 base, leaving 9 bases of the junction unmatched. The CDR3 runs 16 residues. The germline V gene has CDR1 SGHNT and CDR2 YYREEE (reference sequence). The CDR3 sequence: CASSLTPTSGPYEQYF. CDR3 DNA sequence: TGTGCCAGCAGCTTGACACCGACTAGCGGACCGTACGAGCAGTACTTC. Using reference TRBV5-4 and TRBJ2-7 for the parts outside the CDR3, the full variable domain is ETGVTQSPTHLIKTRGQQVTLRCSSQSGHNTVSWYQQALGQGPQFIFQYYREEENGRGNFPPRFSGLQFPNYSSELNVNALELDDSALYLCASSLTPTSGPYEQYFGPGTRLTVT.

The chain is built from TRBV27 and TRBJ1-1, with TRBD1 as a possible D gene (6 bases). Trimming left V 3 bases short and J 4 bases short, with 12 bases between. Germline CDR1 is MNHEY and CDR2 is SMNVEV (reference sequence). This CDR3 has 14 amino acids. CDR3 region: CASSFKQGITEAFF. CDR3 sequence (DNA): TGTGCCAGCAGTTTCAAGCAGGGGATCACTGAAGCTTTCTTT.

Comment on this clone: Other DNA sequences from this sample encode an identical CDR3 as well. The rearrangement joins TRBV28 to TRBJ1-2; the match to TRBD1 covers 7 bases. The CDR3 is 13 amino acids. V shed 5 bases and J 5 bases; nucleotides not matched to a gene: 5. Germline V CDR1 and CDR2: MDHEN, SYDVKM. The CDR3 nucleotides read TGTGCCAGCAGTCCACCAGGGGGTTATGGCTACACCTTC. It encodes CASSPPGGYGYTF.

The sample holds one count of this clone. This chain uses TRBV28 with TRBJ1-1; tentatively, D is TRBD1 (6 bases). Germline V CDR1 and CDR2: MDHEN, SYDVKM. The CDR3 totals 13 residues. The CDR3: CAVWGRKDTEAFF. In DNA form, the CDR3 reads TGTGCAGTCTGGGGGCGTAAGGACACTGAAGCTTTCTTT.

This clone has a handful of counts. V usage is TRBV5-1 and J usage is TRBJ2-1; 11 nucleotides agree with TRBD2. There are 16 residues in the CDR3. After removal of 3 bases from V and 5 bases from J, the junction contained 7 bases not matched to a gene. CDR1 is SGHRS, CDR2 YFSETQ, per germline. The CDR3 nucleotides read TGCGCCAGCAGCTACCCGACTAGCGGGGTAGACAATGAGCAGTTCTTC. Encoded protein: CASSYPTSGVDNEQFF.

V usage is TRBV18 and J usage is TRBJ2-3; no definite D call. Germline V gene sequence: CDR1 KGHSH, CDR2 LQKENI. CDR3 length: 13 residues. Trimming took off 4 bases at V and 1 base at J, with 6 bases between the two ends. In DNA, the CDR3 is TGTGCCAGCTCACAGACCCGCACAGATACGCAGTATTTT. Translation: CASSQTRTDTQYF.

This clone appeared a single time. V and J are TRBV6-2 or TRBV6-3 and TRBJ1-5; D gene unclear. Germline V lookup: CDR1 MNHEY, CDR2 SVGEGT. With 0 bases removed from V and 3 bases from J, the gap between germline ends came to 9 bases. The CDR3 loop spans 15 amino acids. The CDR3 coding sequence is TGTGCCAGCAGTTACTCCCAGCTTTACAATCAGCCCCAGCATTTT. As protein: CASSYSQLYNQPQHF.

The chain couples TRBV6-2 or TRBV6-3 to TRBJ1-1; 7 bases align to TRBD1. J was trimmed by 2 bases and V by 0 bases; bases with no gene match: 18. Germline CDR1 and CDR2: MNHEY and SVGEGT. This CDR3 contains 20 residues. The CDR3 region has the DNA TGTGCCAGCAGTTACTCGGTCTCCTTTTCGACAGGGACCTCAAACACTGAAGCTTTCTTT. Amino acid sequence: CASSYSVSFSTGTSNTEAFF.

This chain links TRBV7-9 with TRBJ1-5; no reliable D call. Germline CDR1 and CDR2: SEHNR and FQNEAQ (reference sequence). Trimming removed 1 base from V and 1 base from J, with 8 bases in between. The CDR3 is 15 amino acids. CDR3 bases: TGTGCCAGCAGCTTAGGGGGTAACAGCAATCAGCCCCAGCATTTT. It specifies CASSLGGNSNQPQHF.

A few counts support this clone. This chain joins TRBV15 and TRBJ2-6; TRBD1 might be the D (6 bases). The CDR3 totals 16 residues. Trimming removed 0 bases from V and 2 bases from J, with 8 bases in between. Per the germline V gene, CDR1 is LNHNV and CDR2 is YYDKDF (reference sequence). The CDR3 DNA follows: TGTGCCACCAGCAGAGATGCAGGGGCTGGGGCCAACGTCCTGACTTTC. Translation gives CATSRDAGAGANVLTF.

The CDR3 sequence: CASSPRGGFGYTF. For the CDR3, the DNA is TGTGCCAGCAGCCCCCGAGGAGGGTTCGGCTACACCTTC. The chain joins TRBV7-8 to TRBJ1-2; no clear D. Trimming stripped 5 bases from V and 8 bases from J, with 15 bases between. The CDR3 has 13 residues. Germline CDR1 SGHVS, CDR2 FQNEAQ.

CDR3 sequence (DNA): TGTGCCAGCAGCCCCGGGACAGGGAATTCACCCCTCCACTTT. It is translated as CASSPGTGNSPLHF. The V call is TRBV5-6, the J call TRBJ1-6; 9 bases align to TRBD1. CDR3 length: 14 residues. The ends lost 4 bases at V and 7 bases at J; junction bases unmatched: 3. From germline, CDR1 is SGHDT and CDR2 YYEEEE.

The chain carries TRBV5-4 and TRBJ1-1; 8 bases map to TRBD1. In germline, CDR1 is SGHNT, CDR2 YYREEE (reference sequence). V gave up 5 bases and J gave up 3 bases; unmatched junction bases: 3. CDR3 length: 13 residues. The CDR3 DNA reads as TGTGCCAGCAGAAAGACAGGGGACACTGAAGCTTTCTTT. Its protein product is CASRKTGDTEAFF. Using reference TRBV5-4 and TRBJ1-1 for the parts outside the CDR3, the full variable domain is ETGVTQSPTHLIKTRGQQVTLRCSSQSGHNTVSWYQQALGQGPQFIFQYYREEENGRGNFPPRFSGLQFPNYSSELNVNALELDDSALYLCASRKTGDTEAFFGQGTRLTVV.

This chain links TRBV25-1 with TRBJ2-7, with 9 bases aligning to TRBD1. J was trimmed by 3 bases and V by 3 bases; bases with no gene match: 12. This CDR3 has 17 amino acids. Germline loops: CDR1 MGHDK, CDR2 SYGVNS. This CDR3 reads CASSEYFGQGTIYEQYF. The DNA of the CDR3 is TGTGCCAGCAGTGAGTACTTTGGACAGGGGACCATCTACGAGCAGTACTTC.

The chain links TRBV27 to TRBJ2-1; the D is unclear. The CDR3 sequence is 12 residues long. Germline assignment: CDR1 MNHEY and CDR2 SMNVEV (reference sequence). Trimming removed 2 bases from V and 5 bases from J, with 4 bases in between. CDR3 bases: TGTGCCAGCAGTTTAAGAGACAATGAGCAGTTCTTC. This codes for CASSLRDNEQFF.

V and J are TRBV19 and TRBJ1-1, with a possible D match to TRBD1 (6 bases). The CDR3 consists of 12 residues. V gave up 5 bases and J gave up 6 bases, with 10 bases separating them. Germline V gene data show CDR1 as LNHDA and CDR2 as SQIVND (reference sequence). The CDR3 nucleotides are TGTGCCAGTAGTCCCCAGGGGTCTGAAGCTTTCTTT. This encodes CASSPQGSEAFF.

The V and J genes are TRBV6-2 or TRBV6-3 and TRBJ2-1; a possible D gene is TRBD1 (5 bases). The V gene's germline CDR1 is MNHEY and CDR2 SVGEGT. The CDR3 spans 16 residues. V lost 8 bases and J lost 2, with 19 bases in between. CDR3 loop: CASCPRGPATYNEQFF. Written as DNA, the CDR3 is TGTGCCAGCTGCCCTAGGGGCCCCGCCACCTACAATGAGCAGTTCTTC.